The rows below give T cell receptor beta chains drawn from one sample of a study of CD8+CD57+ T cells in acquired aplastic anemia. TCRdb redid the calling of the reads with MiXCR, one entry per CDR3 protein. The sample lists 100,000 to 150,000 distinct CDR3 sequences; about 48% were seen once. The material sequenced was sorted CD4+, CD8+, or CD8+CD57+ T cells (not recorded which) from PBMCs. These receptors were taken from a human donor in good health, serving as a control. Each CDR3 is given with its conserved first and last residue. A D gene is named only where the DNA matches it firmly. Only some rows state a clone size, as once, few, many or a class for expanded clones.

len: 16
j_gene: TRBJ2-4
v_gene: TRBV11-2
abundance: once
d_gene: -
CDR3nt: TGTGCCAGCAGCTTAGGGGGGATCGGGCAACAAAACATTCAGTACTTC
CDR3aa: CASSLGGIGQQNIQYF

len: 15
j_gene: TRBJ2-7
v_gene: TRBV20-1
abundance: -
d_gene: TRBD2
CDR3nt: TGCAGTGCTAGAACACTAGCGGGGGCTCAGCGCGAGCAGTACTTC
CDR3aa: CSARTLAGAQREQYF

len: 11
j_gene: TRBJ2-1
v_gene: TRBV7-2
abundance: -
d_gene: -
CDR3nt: TGTGCCAGCAGCCCCTACAATGAGCAGTTCTTC
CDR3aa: CASSPYNEQFF

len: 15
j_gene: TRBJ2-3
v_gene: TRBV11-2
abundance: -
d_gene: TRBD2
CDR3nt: TGTGCCAGCAGCTTAAGCGGGGGGACCACAGATACGCAGTATTTT
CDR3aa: CASSLSGGTTDTQYF

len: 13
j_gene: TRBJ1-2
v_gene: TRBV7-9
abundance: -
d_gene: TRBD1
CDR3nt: TGTGCCAGCAGCTTCGGGGACAGCCGAATCTACACCTTC
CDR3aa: CASSFGDSRIYTF

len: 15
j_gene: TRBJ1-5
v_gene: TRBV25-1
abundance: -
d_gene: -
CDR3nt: TGTGCCAGCAGTGAACCGGGGGGTGGCAATCAGCCCCAGCATTTT
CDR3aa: CASSEPGGGNQPQHF

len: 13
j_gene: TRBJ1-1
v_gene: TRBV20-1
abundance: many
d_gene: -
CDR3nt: TGCAGTGCTAGAGGAGGGGGACTTACTGAAGCTTTCTTT
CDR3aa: CSARGGGLTEAFF

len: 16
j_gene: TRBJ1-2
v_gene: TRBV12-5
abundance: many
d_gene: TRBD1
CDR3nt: TGTGCTAGTGGTTTGGGGGACAGGGGTCCCCTCTATGGCTACACCTTC
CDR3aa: CASGLGDRGPLYGYTF

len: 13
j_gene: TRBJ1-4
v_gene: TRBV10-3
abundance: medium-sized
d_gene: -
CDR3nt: TGTGCCATCCAGGACAGAGCGGATGAAAAACTGTTTTTT
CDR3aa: CAIQDRADEKLFF

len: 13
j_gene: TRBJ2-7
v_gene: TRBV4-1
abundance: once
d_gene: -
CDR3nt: TGCGCCAGCAGCCAAGAGGCGTTCTACGAGCAGTACTTC
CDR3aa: CASSQEAFYEQYF

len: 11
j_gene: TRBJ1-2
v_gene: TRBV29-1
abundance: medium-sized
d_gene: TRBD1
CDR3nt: TGCAGCGTAGGACAGGGATATGGCTACACCTTC
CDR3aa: CSVGQGYGYTF

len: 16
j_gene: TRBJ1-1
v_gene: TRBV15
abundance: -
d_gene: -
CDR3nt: TGTGCCACCAGCAGAGATTTCAGGGGCTCAGACACTGAAGCTTTCTTT
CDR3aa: CATSRDFRGSDTEAFF

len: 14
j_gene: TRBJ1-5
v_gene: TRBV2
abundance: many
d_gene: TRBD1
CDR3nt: TGTGCCAGCAGGCAACTCGACAGGGGCCAGCCCCAGCATTTT
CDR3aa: CASRQLDRGQPQHF

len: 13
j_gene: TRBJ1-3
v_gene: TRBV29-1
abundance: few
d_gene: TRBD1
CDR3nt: TGCAGCGTGGGACAGGGCGGGGGAAACACCATATATTTT
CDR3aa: CSVGQGGGNTIYF

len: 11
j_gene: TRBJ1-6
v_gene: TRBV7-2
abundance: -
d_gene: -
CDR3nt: TGTGCCAGCAGCCGAGATTCACCCCTCCACTTT
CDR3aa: CASSRDSPLHF

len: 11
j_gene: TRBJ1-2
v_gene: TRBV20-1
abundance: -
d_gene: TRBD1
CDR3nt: TGCAGTGCTACAGGGGGCTATGGCTACACCTTC
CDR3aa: CSATGGYGYTF

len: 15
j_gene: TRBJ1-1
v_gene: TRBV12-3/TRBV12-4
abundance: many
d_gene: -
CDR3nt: TGTGCCAGCAGTCCCCCACAGGCCCTTTGGACTGAAGCTTTCTTT
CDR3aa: CASSPPQALWTEAFF

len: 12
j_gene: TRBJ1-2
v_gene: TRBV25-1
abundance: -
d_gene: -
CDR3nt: TGTGCCAGCAGTGAACCTCTAGGTGGCTACACCTTC
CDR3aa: CASSEPLGGYTF

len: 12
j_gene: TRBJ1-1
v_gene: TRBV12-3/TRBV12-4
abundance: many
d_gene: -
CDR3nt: TGTGCCAGCAGTTTGGAAAACACTGAAGCTTTCTTT
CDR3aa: CASSLENTEAFF

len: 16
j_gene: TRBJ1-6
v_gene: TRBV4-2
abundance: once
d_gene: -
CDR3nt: TGTGCCAGCAGCCAAGGAAGGAGCAGGTTTAATTCACCCCTCCACTTT
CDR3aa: CASSQGRSRFNSPLHF

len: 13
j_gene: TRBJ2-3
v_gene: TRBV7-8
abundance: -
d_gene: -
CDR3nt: TGTGCCAGCAGCTTAAGATTGGCAGATACGCAGTATTTT
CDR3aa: CASSLRLADTQYF

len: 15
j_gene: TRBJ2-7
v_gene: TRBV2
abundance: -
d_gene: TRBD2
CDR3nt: TGTGCCAGCAGTTGGACTAGCGGGGACTCCTACGAGCAGTACTTC
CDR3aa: CASSWTSGDSYEQYF

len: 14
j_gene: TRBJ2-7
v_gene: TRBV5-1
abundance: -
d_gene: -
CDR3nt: TGCGCCAGCAGCCTAACAGGGATGGAGTACGAGCAGTACTTC
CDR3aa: CASSLTGMEYEQYF

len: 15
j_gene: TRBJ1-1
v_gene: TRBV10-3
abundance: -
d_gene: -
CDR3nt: TGTGCCATCAGGGTGGGACGGAGCTTGAACACTGAAGCTTTCTTT
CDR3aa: CAIRVGRSLNTEAFF

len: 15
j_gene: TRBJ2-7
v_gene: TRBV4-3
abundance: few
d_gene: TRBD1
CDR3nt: TGCGCCAGCAGCCAAGACGGGACAGGGGCCTACGAGCAGTACTTC
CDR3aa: CASSQDGTGAYEQYF

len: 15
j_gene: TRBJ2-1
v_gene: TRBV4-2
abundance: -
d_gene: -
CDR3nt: TGTGCCAGCAGCCAAGACGCCCTTTCCTACAATGAGCAGTTCTTC
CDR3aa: CASSQDALSYNEQFF

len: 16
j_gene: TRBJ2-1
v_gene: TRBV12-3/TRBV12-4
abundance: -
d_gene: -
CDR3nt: TGTGCCAGCAGTCGAGGTGGGCGGGGATTGGGCAATGAGCAGTCCTTC
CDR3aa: CASSRGGRGLGNEQSF

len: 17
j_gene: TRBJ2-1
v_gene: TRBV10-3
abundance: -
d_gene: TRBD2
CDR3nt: TGTGCCATCAGTGACTTGGTTAGCGGGGGTATGAACAATGAGCAGTTCTTC
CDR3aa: CAISDLVSGGMNNEQFF

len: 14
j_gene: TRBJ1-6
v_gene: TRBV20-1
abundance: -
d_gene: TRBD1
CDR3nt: TGCAGTGCCCGACTGGACAGGGTGTCGTCACCCCTCCACTTT
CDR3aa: CSARLDRVSSPLHF